Described below is a single T cell receptor (beta chain) sequence and its context. The antigen it binds to is not known. No clone much larger than this one lies a single base away; base qualities are absent. This entry comes from a study of cytomegalovirus exposure and HLA in healthy donors (dated by TCRdb to between 2016 and 2019). The study in broad terms: According to a later analysis, the 100 to 150 validation repertoires were produced on the same platform as the 666 repertoires of the first cohort. The study was designed to test whether signatures of past pathogen exposure could be identified by cataloging public T cell receptors. Along with the approximately 650-subject first cohort, a separate validation cohort of over a hundred different subjects was used. The study combined high-throughput TCR immunosequencing, statistical association of individual TCRs with disease status, and machine learning to predict cytomegalovirus infection status. Broader findings and caveats from the paper: In both the original and validation cohorts, the classifier was reported to diagnose cytomegalovirus status with high specificity and sensitivity. In vitro tests confirmed that three of the cytomegalovirus-associated TCR beta chains recognize cytomegalovirus antigens. A later analysis found that TCRs clustered in the first cohort also tended to co-occur in the roughly 110 validation repertoires, with about 94% of cluster scores above 0. In the study, 164 TCR beta chains were listed as associated with cytomegalovirus. The authors suggested that the approach could potentially be extended to other disease states and immunological phenotypes. All 120 or so repertoires were used to score co-occurrence in the validation cohort in a later analysis, because that analysis had no HLA typing for the cohort. While some public TCRs were present in many individuals, most TCR sequences turned up only very rarely across donors.

Separate from the roughly 700-subject first cohort, the validation cohort of more than 90 subjects was the group to which the donors belonged. To prepare the library, the immunoSEQ multiplex PCR assay was applied. Turning to the authors' computational methods: A statistical classification framework was built for diagnosing cytomegalovirus status from the catalog of TCR beta chain sequences. TCRdb re-hosts the immuneACCESS table, in-frame sequences only. Its copies lack some clones; in the studies checked, an unresolved V gene accounts for under half of them, and the cause for the rest is not known. V, J and clone size are taken as reported in that table, and D and trimming were inferred from the DNA itself. The sample contains more than 130,000 clones, 70% to 90% of them found a single time. Around 8% of the sample is held by the ten biggest clonotypes. The sample consisted of PBMCs. The sequence was collected from a woman aged 18-35 years in good health and CMV-seropositive.

The encoded CDR3 is CASSDSITGQPTGGYTF. The nucleotide sequence reads TGTGCCAGCAGCGACTCAATCACGGGACAACCCACGGGAGGCTACACCTTC. The chain is encoded by TRBV7-9 joined to TRBJ1-2; the D gene is possibly TRBD1, with 6 bases matching. The germline V gene (reference sequence) sets CDR1 to SEHNR and CDR2 to FQNEAQ. The CDR3 numbers 17 residues from cysteine through phenylalanine. Of all the DNA, just the CDR3 is kept, 51 bases in frame from base 1. Deletion took 5 bases off V and 8 bases off J, with a span of 27 bases between the germline ends.